These 23 T cell receptor beta chains originate from one sample sequenced in a study of T cell repertoires in cytomegalovirus infection. MiXCR was run by TCRdb on the reads, yielding one entry per CDR3 protein. The sample includes approximately 150,000 distinct CDR3 sequences, about 6.3% of them seen just once. Sequencing was done on a sample of PBMCs. These receptors originate from a human donor in good health (CMV status not recorded). Some clones in this sample may be carry-over from other donors' samples.

This clonotype was found many times. The genes are TRBV7-6 and TRBJ2-2; the D gene is possibly TRBD2 (6 bases). The CDR3 totals 16 residues. Trimming stripped 5 bases from V and 2 bases from J, with 15 bases between. Germline CDR1 SGHVS, CDR2 FNYEAQ. The CDR3 loop reads CASSPSIAANTGELFF. The CDR3 nucleotides are TGTGCCAGCAGCCCATCAATAGCGGCTAACACCGGGGAGCTGTTTTTT.

This clonotype appeared many times. The rearrangement joins TRBV14 to TRBJ1-6; perhaps TRBD1 as D (6 bases). The CDR3 loop spans 15 amino acids. Trimming took off 4 bases at V and 10 bases at J, with 17 bases between the two ends. Germline-derived CDR1 and CDR2 are SGHDN and FVKESK. The CDR3 sequence is CASSRQTGRESPLHF. As DNA, the CDR3 is TGTGCCAGCAGCCGTCAGACAGGCCGGGAGTCACCCCTCCACTTT.

This clonotype turned up a few times. This chain connects TRBV23-1 to TRBJ2-3, with unresolved D. TRBV23-1 is labeled an ORF, and its function is uncertain. Trimming removed 0 bases from V and 11 bases from J, with 12 bases in between. The CDR3 length is 13 residues. The CDR3 here is CASSQSCRRGQYF. CDR3 DNA: TGCGCCAGCAGTCAATCGTGCAGGAGAGGGCAGTATTTT.

This clonotype has ten or more counts. V and J are TRBV7-2 and TRBJ1-1; D is unclear. This CDR3 region has 17 residues. V was trimmed by 1 base and J by 1 base, leaving 16 bases between them. Germline values: CDR1 SGHTA, CDR2 FQGNSA. CDR3 protein: CASSLVGGRGGNTEAFF. The CDR3 DNA reads TGTGCCAGCAGCTTAGTAGGAGGACGGGGAGGGAACACTGAAGCTTTCTTT. The full variable domain, in which reference TRBV7-2 and TRBJ1-1 provide the parts outside the CDR3, is GAGVSQSPSNKVTEKGKDVELRCDPISGHTALYWYRQSLGQGLEFLIYFQGNSAPDKSGLPSDRFSAERTGGSVSTLTIQRTQQEDSAVYLCASSLVGGRGGNTEAFFGQGTRLTVV.

This clonotype has a count of ten or more. The chain recombines TRBV7-2 with TRBJ2-7; tentatively, D is TRBD1 (5 bases). CDR1 and CDR2 (germline): SGHTA, FQGNSA. V was clipped by 4 bases and J by 5 bases, with 12 bases between them. The CDR3 spans 13 residues. The CDR3: CASSSTNRNEQYF. CDR3 DNA sequence: TGTGCCAGCAGCTCAACTAACAGGAACGAGCAGTACTTC.

This clonotype occurred many times. V and J are TRBV6-2 or TRBV6-3 and TRBJ2-5; maybe TRBD1 (6 bases). Trimming removed 4 bases from V and 4 bases from J, with 10 bases in between. Germline assignment: CDR1 MNHEY and CDR2 SVGEGT. There are 13 residues in the CDR3. CDR3 protein: CASSSDRRETQYF. Written as DNA, the CDR3 is TGTGCCAGCAGTTCGGACAGACGAGAGACCCAGTACTTC.

Many counts were recorded for this clonotype. The rearrangement uses TRBV7-8 and TRBJ2-7; D not resolved. The CDR3 spans 13 residues. Looked up from germline, CDR1 is SGHVS and CDR2 is FQNEAQ. The V end was cut by 3 bases, the J end by 7 bases, with 13 bases between. In DNA form, the CDR3 reads TGTGCCAGCAGCTTTCCGGGCCCAAGGGAGCAGTACTTC. This codes for CASSFPGPREQYF.

This clonotype was detected many times. The V gene is TRBV19, the J gene TRBJ2-1, with no clear D. There are 14 residues in the CDR3. Germline V gives CDR1 LNHDA, CDR2 SQIVND (reference sequence). With 0 bases removed from V and 9 bases from J, the gap between germline ends came to 12 bases. The CDR3 region has the DNA TGTGCCAGTAGTATAGAAAGGGCTGGGATTGAGCAGTTCTTC. Translated, it gives CASSIERAGIEQFF.

This clonotype was recorded at least ten times. The rearrangement links TRBV11-2 to TRBJ2-3; 8 bases match TRBD2. Germline CDR1 and CDR2: SGHAT and FQNNGV. Trimming removed 4 bases from V and 6 bases from J; junction bases left unmatched: 12. CDR3 length: 16 amino acids. The chain's CDR3 is CASSSGLSGGEDTQYF. DNA of the CDR3: TGTGCCAGCAGCTCCGGACTTTCCGGGGGGGAGGATACGCAGTATTTT.

In this sample, this clonotype turned up many times. The rearrangement links TRBV7-2 to TRBJ1-1, with a weak D call TRBD1 (6 bases). Germline CDR1 is SGHTA and CDR2 is FQGNSA. The CDR3 length is 14 residues. Between the trimmed V and J ends, which lost 1 base and 6 bases, there was a span of 12 bases. The CDR3: CASSLDRVTAEAFF. Here the CDR3 DNA reads TGTGCCAGCAGCTTAGACAGGGTTACGGCTGAAGCTTTCTTT.

This clonotype has ten or more counts. The chain has TRBV6-2 or TRBV6-3 and TRBJ1-5; D might be TRBD1 (5 bases). Germline-derived CDR1 and CDR2 are MNHEY and SVGEGT. V was pared by 8 bases and J by 7 bases, with 12 bases between. This CDR3 contains 12 residues. The CDR3 spells CASQAGDQPQHF. As DNA, the CDR3 is TGTGCCAGCCAAGCGGGGGACCAGCCCCAGCATTTT.

This clonotype appeared many times. V is TRBV29-1 and J is TRBJ1-2; no firm D call. Germline V gene data show CDR1 as SQVTM and CDR2 as ANQGSEA. V shed 1 base and J shed 2 bases, with 5 bases lying between them. This CDR3 contains 12 residues. The CDR3: CSVEGPNYGYTF. The CDR3 DNA reads TGCAGCGTTGAAGGACCGAACTATGGCTACACCTTC. Based on the CDR3 plus reference TRBV29-1 and TRBJ1-2, the full variable domain is SAVISQKPSRDICQRGTSLTIQCQVDSQVTMMFWYRQQPGQSLTLIATANQGSEATYESGFVIDKFPISRPNLTFSTLTVSNMSPEDSSIYLCSVEGPNYGYTFGSGTRLTVV.

Ten or more counts support this clonotype. V and J are TRBV20-1 and TRBJ2-7; 9 bases line up with TRBD1. CDR1 DFQATT and CDR2 SNEGSKA come from the germline V gene (reference sequence). Trimming at V came to 3 bases and at J to 3 bases, leaving 9 bases not matched to a gene. The CDR3 runs 15 residues. The CDR3 DNA sequence: TGCAGTGCTAGCGGGACAGGGTACGGCAACTACGAGCAGTACTTC. This encodes CSASGTGYGNYEQYF.

This clonotype has at least ten counts. This chain uses TRBV7-9 with TRBJ2-1; 9 bases map to TRBD2. The CDR3 runs 15 residues. The V segment lost 1 base and the J segment 8 bases; nucleotides outside the gene matches: 6. Germline V gene sequence: CDR1 SEHNR, CDR2 FQNEAQ (reference sequence). CDR3 bases: TGTGCCAGCAGCTTAGGGCTAGCGGGGAGGGATGAGCAGTTCTTC. This sequence encodes CASSLGLAGRDEQFF.

The sample holds many counts of this clonotype. The chain couples TRBV5-6 to TRBJ2-1; D may be TRBD1 (5 bases). Germline CDR1 and CDR2: SGHDT and YYEEEE. The CDR3 totals 13 residues. Trimming shortened V by 0 bases and J by 11 bases, and 12 bases separated the two germline ends. CDR3: CASSLVRQPQQFF. The CDR3 DNA follows: TGTGCCAGCAGCTTGGTCCGACAGCCCCAGCAGTTCTTC.

The chain combines TRBV18 with TRBJ2-1; perhaps TRBD1 as D (6 bases). This CDR3 contains 15 residues. V shed 2 bases and J shed 3 bases, with 11 bases lying between them. In germline, CDR1 is KGHSH, CDR2 LQKENI. The CDR3 loop reads CASSPRTENYNEQFF. CDR3 in DNA: TGTGCCAGCTCACCAAGGACAGAAAACTACAATGAGCAGTTCTTC.

The sample holds a few counts of this clonotype. The chain uses TRBV14 and TRBJ2-7; D unclear. The CDR3 runs to 12 residues. Germline CDR1 is SGHDN and CDR2 is FVKESK. Trimming stripped 8 bases from V and 3 bases from J, with 11 bases between. The CDR3 here is CASGNTNYEQYF. CDR3 coding DNA: TGTGCCAGCGGGAACACGAACTACGAGCAGTACTTC. The complete variable domain, with remaining parts taken from reference TRBV14 and TRBJ2-7, reads EAGVTQFPSHSVIEKGQTVTLRCDPISGHDNLYWYRRVMGKEIKFLLHFVKESKQDESGMPNNRFLAERTGGTYSTLKVQPAELEDSGVYFCASGNTNYEQYFGPGTRLTVT.

This clonotype was recorded a few times. The chain couples TRBV12-3 or TRBV12-4 to TRBJ2-2, with D maybe TRBD1 (5 bases). This CDR3 has 13 residues. V was pared by 6 bases and J by 4 bases, with 9 bases between. The CDR3 DNA follows: TGTGCCAGCAGATCAGGGTCCACCGGGGAGCTGTTTTTT. Residues: CASRSGSTGELFF.

This clonotype has at least ten counts. The chain has TRBV10-3 and TRBJ2-1, with D perhaps matching TRBD1 (5 bases). Per the germline V gene, CDR1 is ENHRY and CDR2 is SYGVKD. With 2 bases removed from V and 1 base from J, the gap between germline ends came to 9 bases. The CDR3 is 15 amino acids. The CDR3 sequence is CAISENTGSYNEQFF. The CDR3, as DNA: TGTGCCATCAGTGAGAATACAGGTTCCTACAATGAGCAGTTCTTC.

This clonotype was counted ten times or more. V and J are TRBV20-1 and TRBJ1-5; D is unclear. V gave up 3 bases and J gave up 3 bases, with 12 bases separating them. Germline-derived CDR1 and CDR2 are DFQATT and SNEGSKA (reference sequence). The CDR3 extends over 14 amino acids. The CDR3 spells CSASSQAYNQPQHF. CDR3 in DNA: TGCAGTGCTAGTTCCCAGGCTTACAATCAGCCCCAGCATTTT.

The chain links TRBV4-3 to TRBJ1-4; no firm D call. Trimming took 0 bases from V and 2 from J, leaving 4 bases between them. CDR3 length: 14 amino acids. The V gene's germline CDR1 is LGHNA and CDR2 YSLEER. This CDR3 is CASSQDYTNEKLFF. In DNA form, the CDR3 reads TGCGCCAGCAGCCAAGATTACACTAATGAAAAACTGTTTTTT.

The rearrangement joins TRBV29-1 to TRBJ2-2; D is possibly TRBD2 (6 bases). The CDR3 is made up of 13 amino acids. From germline, CDR1 is SQVTM and CDR2 ANQGSEA. V lost 0 bases and J 6 bases, leaving 8 bases between the germline ends. Written as DNA, the CDR3 is TGCAGCGTTGAAGAGACGGGGGCCGGGGAGCTGTTTTTT. Amino acid sequence: CSVEETGAGELFF.

This clonotype has only a few counts. The V and J genes are TRBV20-1 and TRBJ2-4; D unclear. The V and J ends lost 3 bases and 0 bases respectively, with 6 bases between them. This CDR3 is 13 amino acids long. Germline loops: CDR1 DFQATT, CDR2 SNEGSKA (reference sequence). The chain's CDR3 is CSASREAKNIQYF. DNA of the CDR3: TGCAGTGCTAGTCGCGAAGCCAAAAACATTCAGTACTTC.